The clone carrying this TCR beta chain turned up a few times. No antigen is known for it. The CDR3 length is 12 residues. V lost 6 bases to trimming and J lost 12 bases, with 17 bases between them. Germline V gene sequence: CDR1 SNHLY, CDR2 FYNNEI. Measured with immunoSEQ multiplex PCR; TCRdb has only the in-frame clones, and not every one. The data contain tens of thousands of clones, more than 70% of them singletons. This sample stems from a study of siplizumab effects on memory and regulatory T cells. Study-wide results and caveats: In controls, approximately 28% of mappable alloreactive CD4+ clones were Treg-derived on average, versus about 65% with siplizumab. Proliferating siplizumab-culture Treg suppressive function went unconfirmed. Sequences that were alloreactive and traceable to unstimulated CD4+ memory cells were significantly reduced by siplizumab. Naive T cells looked more diverse than memory cells, and they looked like major contributors to the alloresponse.

Sequencing was carried out using naive CD4+ T cells sorted from blood. This TCR was sampled from a human donor in good health. The chain carries TRBV2 and TRBJ1-2; D gene unclear. In DNA form, the CDR3 reads TGTGCCAGCAGCGACTCTTTTATGGTAGACACCTTC. This gives the protein CASSDSFMVDTF.